This T cell receptor (beta chain) appears in the sequencing data of a study of T cell responses to AZD1222 COVID-19 vaccine. Study-wide points: Dominant at 160-218 and 743-854, vaccine-associated CD4 TCRs also spanned spike. Females made up more of the donors, who were largely white British, and clonal diversity may have come out too low. All repertoire sampling was performed exclusively after the peak T cell response.

Regarding this clone: Its target is not known.

CDR3 size: 14 residues. Trimming cost V 7 bases and J 4 bases; bases outside gene matches: 8. The germline CDR1 and CDR2 sequences are MNHEY and SVGAGI. TCRdb's table, derived via immunoSEQ multiplex PCR, lists solely in-frame clones and lacks some. The sample lists approximately 140,000 clones; 85% to 95% were seen once. The sequence was collected from an adult in good health. The sample was peripheral blood, taken on day 0 of MenACWY control vaccination. The chain employs TRBV6-5 and TRBJ2-5; 8 bases line up with TRBD2. CDR3: CASKGLAKGETQYF. DNA of the CDR3: TGTGCCAGCAAAGGACTAGCAAAGGGAGAGACCCAGTACTTC.